This T cell receptor (beta chain) comes out of a study of monozygotic twins with inflammatory bowel disease. CDR3 length: 13 residues. TCRdb reprocessed the 5' RACE reads; each CDR3 protein has one entry and no DNA is given. This sample's clone table lists fewer than 550,000 distinct CDR3 sequences. The sequencing input was blood. This sequence originates from a human donor with ulcerative colitis or Crohn's disease, or a healthy co-twin of an affected twin (not recorded which). The chain is built from TRBV12-3 or TRBV12-4 and TRBJ2-2; without DNA, the TCRdb call of TRBD2 cannot be checked. The chain's CDR3 is CASTPRGPGELFF.